Listed below are T cell receptor beta chains from one sample, sequenced in a study of blood T cell repertoires in COVID-19. Method: immunoSEQ multiplex PCR; TCRdb's copy keeps in-frame clones and lacks some. The data contain 190,000 or so clones, about 86% of them singletons. Sample: peripheral blood. These receptors all stem from a woman aged 70 to 79 with acute or convalescent COVID-19. The CDR3 runs from the conserved cysteine through the conserved F or W. A D gene is named only where the DNA matches it firmly. Clone size is shown for a subset of rows, as once, few, many or a class of expanded clone.

J gene	V gene	clone size	D gene	CDR3 DNA	CDR3 protein
TRBJ2-7	TRBV7-9	.	.	TGTGCCAGCAGCTTTCAAAACGAGCAGTACTTC	CASSFQNEQYF
TRBJ2-7	TRBV28	.	TRBD1	TGTGCCAGCAGTATATCCCGGGACAGGGGAGGCAACGAGCAGTACTTC	CASSISRDRGGNEQYF
TRBJ2-7	TRBV7-8	.	.	TGTGCCAGCAGCCCTAGTCGGGGTTGGGACGAGCAGTACTTC	CASSPSRGWDEQYF
TRBJ1-1	TRBV11-3	.	.	TGTGCCAGCAGCAAACAGGATCTCGACACTGAAGCTTTCTTT	CASSKQDLDTEAFF
TRBJ1-3	TRBV21-1	.	.	TGTGCCAGCAGCAACCGGGACAGGGTAGGAAACACCATATATTTT	CASSNRDRVGNTIYF
TRBJ1-5	TRBV19	.	TRBD1	TGTGCCAGTAGTTCCGGACAGGGGGAGTACAATCAGCCCCAGCATTTT	CASSSGQGEYNQPQHF
TRBJ1-2	TRBV7-2	.	.	TGTGCCAGCAGCTGGAGGGAATCTGGCTACACCTTC	CASSWRESGYTF
TRBJ2-3	TRBV6-5	.	TRBD1	TGTGCCAGCAGTTTCCGACAGGGTAGCACAGATACGCAGTATTTT	CASSFRQGSTDTQYF
TRBJ1-5	TRBV3-1/TRBV3-2	.	TRBD1	TGTGCCAGCAGCCTCGGACAGGGCAATCAGCCCCAGCATTTT	CASSLGQGNQPQHF
TRBJ2-1	TRBV5-8	.	.	TGTGCCAGCCTCCCTACAGGGCCAGGGGCTGAGCAGTTCTTC	CASLPTGPGAEQFF
TRBJ1-4	TRBV28	.	TRBD1	TGTGCCAGCAGGCTACAGGGGAGTGAAAAACTGTTTTTT	CASRLQGSEKLFF
TRBJ2-1	TRBV5-1	few	.	TGCGCCAGCAGCTTGTCAGGGCTGCAGTTCTTC	CASSLSGLQFF
TRBJ2-2	TRBV3-1/TRBV3-2	.	.	TGTGCCAGCAGCCAAGCTGCGGGAATTACCGGGGAGCTGTTTTTT	CASSQAAGITGELFF
TRBJ1-4	TRBV7-2	.	.	TGTGCCAGCAGCCCTCGTCCTCCGGGGGAAAAACTGTTTTTT	CASSPRPPGEKLFF
TRBJ2-7	TRBV7-6	.	.	TGTGCCAGCAGCCAGAGCACAGGACCTAGTTGGATCAACTACGAGCAGTACTTC	CASSQSTGPSWINYEQYF
TRBJ2-1	TRBV3-1/TRBV3-2	.	TRBD2	TGTGCCAGCAGCCAACCTGGACTAGCGGGACGCAATGAGCAGTTCTTC	CASSQPGLAGRNEQFF
TRBJ1-2	TRBV18	.	.	TGTGCCAGCTCACCTACAGGAGATGGCTACACCTTC	CASSPTGDGYTF
TRBJ2-3	TRBV6-5	once	TRBD1	TGTGCCAGCACGATGGGACAGGGTGCGACAGATACGCAGTATTTT	CASTMGQGATDTQYF
TRBJ1-5	TRBV2	.	.	TGTGCCAGCAGTGAAGCGCTTAGGGGAAATCAGCCCCAGCATTTT	CASSEALRGNQPQHF
TRBJ2-5	TRBV7-2	.	TRBD2	TGTGCCAGCAGCTACGTCCGAGGTAGCGGGGCCCAGTACTTC	CASSYVRGSGAQYF
TRBJ1-1	TRBV7-9	.	TRBD1	TGTGCCAGCAGCCGGGGACAGGGAGACACTGAAGCTTTCTTT	CASSRGQGDTEAFF
TRBJ2-2	TRBV19	.	.	TGTGCCAGCGGATTACCGGGAGTCCCCGGGGAGCTGTTTTTT	CASGLPGVPGELFF
TRBJ1-2	TRBV18	.	.	TGTGCCAGCTCACCAGCCCAGGTGGGCTATGGCTACACCTTC	CASSPAQVGYGYTF
TRBJ1-6	TRBV27	.	.	TGTGCCAGCAGTTTATCGGGGCCCCGGGTTTCACCCCTCCACTTT	CASSLSGPRVSPLHF
TRBJ1-2	TRBV29-1	.	.	TGCAGCGTTGCCCCGGGACTCTATGGCTACACCTTC	CSVAPGLYGYTF
TRBJ2-3	TRBV20-1	few	TRBD1	TGCAGTGCTAGTTCTGGGACAGGGGGCGCAGATACGCAGTATTTT	CSASSGTGGADTQYF
TRBJ2-7	TRBV12-3/TRBV12-4	.	.	TGTGCCAGCAGTTCCTCGGCGGCCGGGGAGCAGTACTTC	CASSSSAAGEQYF
TRBJ1-1	TRBV27	.	.	TGTGCCAGCAGTTTATGGGCCAGGGACACTGAAGCTTTCTTT	CASSLWARDTEAFF